The text below deals with one T cell receptor (beta chain). The V gene's germline CDR1 is SGHAT and CDR2 FQNNGV. The length of the CDR3 is 18 residues. V was cut by 3 bases and J by 6 bases, with 23 bases left in between. This record belongs to a study of blood T cell repertoires in COVID-19. Study in general: Italy, Spain and the United States were the sources of the convalescent and acute COVID-19 samples.

Libraries were prepared by immunoSEQ multiplex PCR; TCRdb keeps only in-frame clonotypes and omits some of them. The sample lists approximately 250,000 clones, 80% to 90% occurring once. The TCR sequence derives from a man aged 40-49 years with acute or convalescent COVID-19. Source material: peripheral blood. This chain joins TRBV11-2 and TRBJ2-2; a weak D match, TRBD2 (7 bases). CDR3 nucleotides: TGTGCCAGCAGCTTGGGGACTCGCGGGGGCCGGGGGGCCGGGGAGCTGTTTTTT. It is translated as CASSLGTRGGRGAGELFF.